This TCR beta chain was captured in a study of STAT3 mutations in large granular lymphocyte leukemia (dated by TCRdb to the late 2010s). Broadly, across the study: Roughly half of the T-LGLL patients who were sequenced longitudinally carried canonical activating STAT3 mutations. Over half of the T-LGLL patients were given one or more immunosuppressive therapy regimens, and around 40% of those treated had a hematologic response. To reconstruct clonal hierarchy and dynamics, serial deep sequencing of TCRbeta CDR3 and STAT3 was performed in patients with T-cell large granular lymphocyte leukemia. Roughly 18 representative T-LGLL cases were selected from an initial cohort of some 200 LGL patients for longitudinal TCRbeta and STAT3 sequencing. As controls within the study, a couple of patients with natural killer LGL leukemia were also sequenced longitudinally. On average, sequencing was done at 3 to 4 time points per patient, with the number of samplings ranging from 2 to 8.

DNA was extracted from blood mononuclear cells, with the same DNA used for both TCR and STAT3 sequencing. Summary of the overall study and its limitations: At least one immunodominant TCRbeta clonotype was identified in every T-LGLL patient, and multiple immunodominant subclonotypes were identified in about half of the T-LGLL patients. Because no samples were available when a clone first appeared, clonal expansion was inferred from samplings taken at other points. Dominant TCR clone burden was found to exceed STAT3 mutant burden in several patients, suggesting that STAT3 mutation arose secondarily within a pre-expanded clone. Because codominant clonotypes persisted in some patients, a small but highly pathogenic clone may have been missed. Variable intervals between samplings and differing treatment regimens complicated linking therapy response to changes in TCR clonal burden. In 6 of 18 patients, TCR clonotype switching occurred after therapy, and every newly emerging clone was STAT3 wild type.

TCRbeta libraries were sequenced on an Illumina MiSeq, averaging around 41,000 productive templates per sample. The immunoSEQ assay, which uses multiplex PCR amplification, was used to generate TCRbeta CDR3 libraries. As for the authors' bioinformatics: Repertoire diversity was calculated as previously defined, with values near 0 taken to indicate extremely monoclonal samples. TCRdb provides this immuneACCESS table in a form limited to in-frame rearrangements. Some clones are lacking; in checked studies, under half of them reflect an unresolved V gene, and why the rest are absent is not known. V, J and clone size are taken as reported in that table, and D and trimming were inferred from the DNA itself. The sample table contains roughly 40,000 clones; only one count was recorded for nearly 90% of them. 0.35% to 0.55% of the sample goes to the ten largest clones. Note on this clone: The antigen it recognizes is unknown. Within one base of it there is no much larger clone, and no base qualities were kept.

What was sequenced was PBMCs. The clonotype was recovered from a human donor with T large granular lymphocyte leukemia. Some clones in this sample may be carry-over from other donors' samples.

The CDR3 sequence is CASSLTDYNSPLHF. The nucleotides read TGTGCCAGCAGCCTGACAGATTATAATTCACCCCTCCACTTT. The rearranged segments are TRBV4-2 and TRBJ1-6; tentative D gene TRBD1, with 5 bases matching. The CDR3 contains 14 residues, cysteine and phenylalanine counted. Only the CDR3 part of the read is kept: 42 bases, read in frame from the first base. CDR1 and CDR2 (LGHNA, YNFKEQ) derive from the germline V gene. V is reduced by 4 bases and J by 4 bases, leaving a spacing of 8 bases between them.